Listed below are T cell receptor beta chains from one sample, sequenced in a study of beta chain features in type 1 diabetes. The repertoire was sequenced with immunoSEQ multiplex PCR; TCRdb's copy has only in-frame clones and lacks some. The sample lists approximately 260,000 clones, just over 20% occurring once. The sample consisted of naive CD4+ T cells from blood. The receptors here all came from a woman in her thirties or forties with type 1 diabetes. Both conserved end residues are trimmed from each CDR3. The order of the fields is V gene, J gene, CDR3 protein.

TRBV19	TRBJ2-7	ASSAGQGTEQY
TRBV7-9	TRBJ2-1	ASSLGLDYNEQF
TRBV9	TRBJ2-1	ASSVGGQGFDNEQF
TRBV7-2	TRBJ1-5	ASSPDTGFSDQPQH
TRBV29-1	TRBJ2-6	SVEDGTSGAVGANVLT
TRBV6-6	TRBJ1-6	ASSPVRLGSPLH
TRBV7-2	TRBJ2-7	ASSFQGLREQY
TRBV5-1	TRBJ2-5	ASSPTTVQVGETQY
TRBV5-1	TRBJ2-3	ASSARTGDTDTQY
TRBV5-4	TRBJ2-2	ASSAGRSNTGELF
TRBV6-5	TRBJ2-3	ASRTGYTQY
TRBV7-2	TRBJ2-7	ASSLGRGSSYEQY
TRBV7-3	TRBJ2-7	ASAAATGLAYEQY
TRBV29-1	TRBJ1-5	SAAPDTLGKTQH
TRBV4-2	TRBJ1-4	ASSQALATGEKLF
TRBV28	TRBJ1-1	ASSSGVEAF
TRBV5-4	TRBJ2-1	ASSFGLAGEDNEQF
TRBV9	TRBJ2-5	ASSVSAGRETQY
TRBV4-1	TRBJ2-5	ASSQFGARETQY
TRBV9	TRBJ2-5	ASSVGGGGETQY
TRBV7-9	TRBJ2-5	ASSLGGGRPPETQY
TRBV25-1	TRBJ2-7	ASSRGNEQY
TRBV27	TRBJ1-1	ASSPFATRQGKTSTEAF
TRBV29-1	TRBJ2-5	SGGGLQETQY
TRBV28	TRBJ2-7	ASTAEVGMYEQY
TRBV7-3	TRBJ2-3	ASSSPGGATDTQY
TRBV2	TRBJ2-7	ASRVDRGGYNEQY
TRBV19	TRBJ1-2	ASSIGPGYDGYT
TRBV5-1	TRBJ1-1	ASSLAGGNEAF
TRBV7-8	TRBJ1-1	ASSLISQNTEAF
TRBV9	TRBJ2-5	ASSTGDRVYQETQY
TRBV4-3	TRBJ2-1	ASSRVGSFYNEQF
TRBV5-4	TRBJ2-7	ASSQALRDRIPYEQY
TRBV27	TRBJ2-5	ASSLWGTGDQETQY
TRBV9	TRBJ2-3	ASSARETGTGGTDTQY
TRBV19	TRBJ1-1	ASSTGGWMNTEAF
TRBV4-2	TRBJ1-2	ASSQVRTSNYGYT
TRBV30	TRBJ2-7	AWGAGLVNYEQY
TRBV29-1	TRBJ1-5	SAQEVAGVQPQH
TRBV2	TRBJ1-5	ASSEQGLGQPQH
TRBV29-1	TRBJ2-3	SVDLDVRRDTQY
TRBV4-1	TRBJ2-7	ASSQLVGLAGPEQY
TRBV4-3	TRBJ1-2	ASSQVPGQPYGYT
TRBV5-1	TRBJ2-1	ASSLGGTITNEQF
TRBV4-2	TRBJ1-1	ASSQGQGMNTEAF
TRBV5-1	TRBJ2-3	ASSHTDTQY